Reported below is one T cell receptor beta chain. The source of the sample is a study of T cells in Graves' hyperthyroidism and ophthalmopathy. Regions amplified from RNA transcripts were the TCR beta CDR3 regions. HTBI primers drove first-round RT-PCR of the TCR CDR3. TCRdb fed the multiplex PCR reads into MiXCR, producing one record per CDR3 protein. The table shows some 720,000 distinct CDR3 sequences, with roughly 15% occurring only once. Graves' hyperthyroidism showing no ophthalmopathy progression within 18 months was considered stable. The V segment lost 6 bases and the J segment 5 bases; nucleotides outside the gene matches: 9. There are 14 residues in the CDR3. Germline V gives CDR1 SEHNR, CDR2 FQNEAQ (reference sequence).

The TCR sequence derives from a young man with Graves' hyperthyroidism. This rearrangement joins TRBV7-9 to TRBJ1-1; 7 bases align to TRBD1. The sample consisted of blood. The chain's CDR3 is CASRRGGDWTEAFF. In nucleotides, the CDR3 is TGTGCCAGCAGGAGAGGGGGCGATTGGACTGAAGCTTTCTTT.